Each of the 12 T cell receptor beta chains below was sequenced from the same sample in a study of T-cell reconstitution after alpha-beta-depleted transplantation in children. Using unique molecular identifiers, the investigators prepared the TCRbeta library. Using its own MiXCR run on the PCR reads, TCRdb lists one record per CDR3 protein. The repertoire has 210,000 or so distinct CDR3 sequences, roughly 9% of them found once; the top ten carry less than 8%. Sequenced here: PBMCs from the stem cell graft donor, sampled from the stem cell graft. The receptors derive from a human donor who donated a stem cell graft to a child with acute lymphoblastic leukemia.

CDR3 amino acids: CASSLQGIRYF. CDR3 nucleotide sequence: TGTGCCAGCAGTCTACAGGGTATCCGGTACTTC. The chain has TRBV25-1 and TRBJ2-4; tentative D call: TRBD1 (6 bases). Germline V gene lookup returns CDR1 MGHDK and CDR2 SYGVNS. This CDR3 is built from 11 residues. V was pared by 5 bases and J by 15 bases, with 14 bases between.

This clonotype occurred a few times. J is TRBJ2-1 and V is TRBV4-2; 11 bases are a match to TRBD2. V shed 0 bases, J shed 4 bases, and the junction held 11 bases outside the gene matches. The germline gives CDR1 LGHNA, CDR2 YNFKEQ. This CDR3 is 19 amino acids long. The CDR3 DNA reads as TGTGCCAGCAGCCAAGATCCCCCCTCAATAGCGGGGGGGTACAATGAGCAGTTCTTC. Protein: CASSQDPPSIAGGYNEQFF.

This clonotype was detected only a few times. The J gene is TRBJ2-2, the V gene TRBV10-3, with D hard to call. The CDR3 loop spans 12 amino acids. Trimming pared 6 bases from V and 5 bases from J, leaving 7 bases between. Per the germline V gene, CDR1 is ENHRY and CDR2 is SYGVKD. In DNA form, the CDR3 reads TGTGCCATCAGCCACAATACCGGGGAGCTGTTTTTT. This encodes CAISHNTGELFF.

This clonotype was detected many times. This sequence joins TRBV27 and TRBJ2-7; D may be TRBD1 (6 bases). From germline, CDR1 is MNHEY and CDR2 SMNVEV (reference sequence). The CDR3 loop spans 13 amino acids. Trimming took off 8 bases at V and 2 bases at J, with 13 bases between the two ends. DNA for the CDR3: TGTGCCAGCGGGCTGGACAGCACCTACGAGCAGTACTTC. It encodes CASGLDSTYEQYF.

This chain links TRBV6-1 with TRBJ1-2; 7 bases map to TRBD1. The germline CDR1 and CDR2 sequences are MNHNS and SASEGT. J lost 5 bases, V lost 0 bases, and 3 bases had no gene match. The CDR3 consists of 14 residues. Here the CDR3 DNA reads TGTGCCAGCAGTGAAGCAGGGGGCGAGTATGGCTACACCTTC. Protein sequence: CASSEAGGEYGYTF.

V is TRBV29-1 and J is TRBJ1-1; the D gene is possibly TRBD1 (6 bases). The CDR3 spans 13 residues. The V end lost 0 bases, the J end lost 3 bases, and 8 bases lay between the germline ends. Germline V gene sequence: CDR1 SQVTM, CDR2 ANQGSEA. The CDR3 reads CSVEDGQYTEAFF. CDR3 in DNA: TGCAGCGTTGAAGATGGACAGTACACTGAAGCTTTCTTT.

This clonotype was detected only a few times. The genes are TRBV5-1 and TRBJ2-1; 13 bases fit TRBD2. From germline, CDR1 is SGHRS and CDR2 YFSETQ. With V trimmed by 4 bases and J by 4 bases, 11 bases remained unmatched. CDR3 size: 18 residues. The CDR3 DNA follows: TGCGCCAGCAGCCCTACTCAGGGACTAGCGGGGACGTACAATGAGCAGTTCTTC. Protein product: CASSPTQGLAGTYNEQFF.

The gene calls are TRBV7-2 and TRBJ2-1; the match to TRBD2 covers 9 bases. The CDR3 has 15 residues. Per germline, CDR1 SGHTA and CDR2 FQGNSA. V dropped 3 bases and J dropped 8; count of bases not matched to a gene: 8. CDR3 amino acids: CASSFFGGGAYEQFF. The CDR3 DNA follows: TGTGCCAGCAGCTTCTTTGGCGGGGGGGCATATGAGCAGTTCTTC.

The V gene is TRBV29-1, the J gene TRBJ2-7, with unresolved D. Trimming removed 7 bases from V and 3 bases from J, with 19 bases in between. Germline V gene data show CDR1 as SQVTM and CDR2 as ANQGSEA. The CDR3 totals 14 residues. CDR3 bases: TGCAGCGCCACCCCGAGCCAAAAGAACTACGAGCAGTACTTC. Its translation is CSATPSQKNYEQYF.

In its sample, this clonotype was seen many times. The chain joins TRBV29-1 to TRBJ2-5; D might be TRBD2 (6 bases). The germline CDR1 and CDR2 sequences are SQVTM and ANQGSEA. This CDR3 region has 14 residues. The V gene lost 2 bases and the J gene lost 5 bases, with 15 bases spanning the gap. Here the CDR3 reads CSVEFGAGGETQYF. CDR3 DNA sequence: TGCAGCGTTGAATTTGGCGCCGGAGGGGAGACCCAGTACTTC.

The chain employs TRBV7-2 and TRBJ1-5; D gene ambiguous. The CDR3 contains 13 residues. Germline CDR1 and CDR2: SGHTA and FQGNSA. Between the trimmed V and J ends, which lost 4 bases and 4 bases, there was a span of 8 bases. The chain's CDR3 is CASSSAGNQPQHF. CDR3 coding DNA: TGTGCCAGCAGCTCGGCCGGGAATCAGCCCCAGCATTTT. Full variable domain (outside the CDR3, taken from reference TRBV7-2 and TRBJ1-5): GAGVSQSPSNKVTEKGKDVELRCDPISGHTALYWYRQSLGQGLEFLIYFQGNSAPDKSGLPSDRFSAERTGGSVSTLTIQRTQQEDSAVYLCASSSAGNQPQHFGDGTRLSIL.

This clonotype was detected a few times. The chain joins TRBV25-1 to TRBJ1-2; D gene uncertain. Germline V gene lookup returns CDR1 MGHDK and CDR2 SYGVNS. Trimming removed 3 bases from V and 4 bases from J, with 12 bases in between. CDR3 length: 14 residues. The DNA for the CDR3 is TGTGCCAGCAGTGACTCAGTCCGTACCTATGGCTACACCTTC. It codes for CASSDSVRTYGYTF.